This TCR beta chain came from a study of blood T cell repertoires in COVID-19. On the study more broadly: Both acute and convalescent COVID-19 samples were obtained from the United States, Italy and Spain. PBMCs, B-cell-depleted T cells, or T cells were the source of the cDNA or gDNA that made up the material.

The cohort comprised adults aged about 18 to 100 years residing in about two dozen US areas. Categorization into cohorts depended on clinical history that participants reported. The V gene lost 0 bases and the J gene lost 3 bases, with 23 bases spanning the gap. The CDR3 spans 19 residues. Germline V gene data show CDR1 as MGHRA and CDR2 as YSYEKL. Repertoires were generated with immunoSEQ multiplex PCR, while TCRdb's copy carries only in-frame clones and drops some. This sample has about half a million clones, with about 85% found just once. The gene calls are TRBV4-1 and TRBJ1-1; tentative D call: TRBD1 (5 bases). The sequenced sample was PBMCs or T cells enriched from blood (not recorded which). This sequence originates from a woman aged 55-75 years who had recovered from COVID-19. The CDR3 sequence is CASSQEKRGRNRVHTEAFF. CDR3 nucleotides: TGCGCCAGCAGCCAAGAGAAAAGGGGCAGAAACAGAGTTCACACTGAAGCTTTCTTT.